The 28 T cell receptor beta chains reported below all come from one sample, sequenced in a study of cytomegalovirus exposure and HLA in healthy donors. In the PCR, 60 Vbeta and 13 Jbeta primers were used. Libraries were prepared by immunoSEQ multiplex PCR; TCRdb keeps only in-frame clonotypes and omits some of them. The sample consists of 200,000 to 250,000 clones, roughly 80% of them appearing once. The specimen was PBMCs. These receptors were collected from a young man in good health and CMV-seronegative.

This chain joins TRBV7-2 and TRBJ1-1; unclear D gene. V was cut by 2 bases and J by 8 bases, with 15 bases left in between. The CDR3 runs 14 residues. Germline V gives CDR1 SGHTA, CDR2 FQGNSA. CDR3 nucleotide sequence: TGTGCCAGCAGCTTACTAGGAGGGCCTAGCGAAGCTTTCTTT. The encoded protein is CASSLLGGPSEAFF.

The genes are TRBV12-5 and TRBJ1-1; D gene ambiguous. CDR3 length equals 15 residues. Between the trimmed V and J ends, which lost 3 bases and 1 base, there was a span of 12 bases. Germline V lookup: CDR1 LGHNT, CDR2 FRNRAP. Written as DNA, the CDR3 is TGTGCTAGTGGTTTCCCTTCAGTCCCGAACACTGAAGCTTTCTTT. Residues: CASGFPSVPNTEAFF.

This clone was recorded a few times. V usage is TRBV29-1 and J usage is TRBJ1-1; no definite D call. V was cut by 7 bases and J by 5 bases, with 17 bases left in between. CDR3 length equals 13 residues. The germline V gene has CDR1 SQVTM and CDR2 ANQGSEA. This chain's CDR3 is CSADRPEVTEAFF. The CDR3 nucleotides read TGCAGCGCAGATCGCCCCGAGGTGACTGAAGCTTTCTTT.

The rearrangement joins TRBV27 to TRBJ1-1, with D possibly matching TRBD1 (6 bases). CDR3 size: 14 residues. Germline V gene data show CDR1 as MNHEY and CDR2 as SMNVEV (reference sequence). Trimming cost V 3 bases and J 5 bases, with 13 bases left between them. As DNA, the CDR3 is TGTGCCAGCAGTTTTCTAGGGGGGGGGACTGAAGCTTTCTTT. Encoded protein: CASSFLGGGTEAFF.

This chain links TRBV2 with TRBJ1-1; D is perhaps TRBD1 (5 bases). The germline gives CDR1 SNHLY, CDR2 FYNNEI. The CDR3 length is 13 residues. V lost 4 bases to trimming and J lost 4 bases, with 10 bases between them. For the CDR3, the DNA is TGTGCCAGCAGTGTCAGGGTTGGCACTGAAGCTTTCTTT. Translating it yields CASSVRVGTEAFF. Variable domain in full (rest from reference TRBV2 and TRBJ1-1): EPEVTQTPSHQVTQMGQEVILRCVPISNHLYFYWYRQILGQKVEFLVSFYNNEISEKSEIFDDQFSVERPDGSNFTLKIRSTKLEDSAMYFCASSVRVGTEAFFGQGTRLTVV.

Only a few counts were recorded for this clone. The chain employs TRBV7-9 and TRBJ1-5, with 8 bases that match TRBD1. Germline-derived CDR1 and CDR2 are SEHNR and FQNEAQ (reference sequence). This CDR3 has 16 residues. The ends lost 1 base at V and 3 bases at J; junction bases unmatched: 5. The CDR3 DNA reads as TGTGCCAGCAGCTTAGGGACAGGGACCCTCAATCAGCCCCAGCATTTT. Translating it yields CASSLGTGTLNQPQHF.

The V call is TRBV7-2, the J call TRBJ1-2; 9 bases match TRBD1. Germline CDR1 and CDR2: SGHTA and FQGNSA. The CDR3 spans 14 residues. Germline trimming cut 3 bases from V and 7 bases from J; bases unmatched to any gene: 6. CDR3 in amino acids: CASSFGTGISGYTF. The CDR3 bases are TGTGCCAGCAGCTTCGGGACAGGGATTAGTGGCTACACCTTC.

Note on this clone: Additional DNA sequences in this sample encode the identical CDR3. This rearrangement joins TRBV18 to TRBJ2-7; 11 bases are a match to TRBD1. Germline CDR1 is KGHSH and CDR2 is LQKENI. J gave up 4 bases and V 3 bases, and 2 bases lay outside the gene matches. The CDR3 loop spans 14 amino acids. The chain's CDR3 is CASSPGQGAYEQYF. The CDR3 nucleotides are TGTGCCAGCTCACCCGGACAGGGGGCATACGAGCAGTACTTC. The variable domain in full, completed from reference TRBV18 and TRBJ2-7, reads NAGVMQNPRHLVRRRGQEARLRCSPMKGHSHVYWYRQLPEEGLKFMVYLQKENIIDESGMPKERFSAEFPKEGPSILRIQQVVRGDSAAYFCASSPGQGAYEQYFGPGTRLTVT.

The chain combines TRBV5-6 with TRBJ2-7; no definite D call. The ends were cut back, 4 bases at V and 0 bases at J, with 11 bases in the middle. The CDR3 contains 14 residues. Germline V gene lookup returns CDR1 SGHDT and CDR2 YYEEEE. CDR3 sequence: CASSGGPSSYEQYF. The CDR3 DNA reads TGTGCCAGCAGCGGTGGTCCTAGCTCCTACGAGCAGTACTTC.

The rearrangement joins TRBV5-4 to TRBJ2-3, with D unclear. Trimming took 0 bases from V and 1 from J, leaving 15 bases between them. The V gene's germline CDR1 is SGHNT and CDR2 YYREEE (reference sequence). CDR3 length: 17 residues. The CDR3 DNA follows: TGTGCCAGCAGCTTGGCCGGTCAGCCTAGAGGCACAGATACGCAGTATTTT. Protein product: CASSLAGQPRGTDTQYF.

The V call is TRBV27, the J call TRBJ1-2; unclear D gene. CDR1 is MNHEY and CDR2 is SMNVEV in the germline V gene (reference sequence). CDR3 length: 11 residues. Trimming left V 5 bases short and J 8 bases short, with 9 bases between. CDR3 region: CASSGGVGYTF. In DNA, the CDR3 is TGTGCCAGCAGTGGCGGGGTCGGCTACACCTTC.

This rearrangement joins TRBV5-1 to TRBJ2-7; tentatively, D is TRBD1 (7 bases). Germline CDR1 reads SGHRS; CDR2 reads YFSETQ. Trimming pared 3 bases from V and 2 bases from J, leaving 21 bases between. The CDR3 extends over 17 amino acids. CDR3 residues: CASSWGVGTAKAYEQYF. The CDR3 DNA is TGCGCCAGCAGCTGGGGGGTCGGGACAGCGAAAGCCTACGAGCAGTACTTC.

V gene TRBV2 combines with J gene TRBJ2-3; 13 bases fit TRBD2. Trimming removed 0 bases from V and 5 bases from J; junction bases left unmatched: 5. There are 17 residues in the CDR3. In germline, CDR1 is SNHLY, CDR2 FYNNEI. The CDR3 region has the DNA TGTGCCAGCAGTGAAGCTAAACTAGCGGGGGGGGGAGATACGCAGTATTTT. The encoded protein is CASSEAKLAGGGDTQYF. Based on the CDR3 plus reference TRBV2 and TRBJ2-3, the full variable domain is EPEVTQTPSHQVTQMGQEVILRCVPISNHLYFYWYRQILGQKVEFLVSFYNNEISEKSEIFDDQFSVERPDGSNFTLKIRSTKLEDSAMYFCASSEAKLAGGGDTQYFGPGTRLTVL.

This clone showed up just a few times. This sequence joins TRBV6-5 and TRBJ1-6; TRBD1 matches 8 bases. CDR1 is MNHEY and CDR2 is SVGAGI in the germline V gene. The CDR3 is made up of 15 amino acids. V was pared by 1 base and J by 6 bases, with 2 bases of the junction left unmatched. DNA of the CDR3: TGTGCCAGCAGTTACTTGGGACAGGCTAATTCACCCCTCCACTTT. Protein sequence: CASSYLGQANSPLHF.

This rearrangement joins TRBV5-1 to TRBJ2-7; 7 bases line up with TRBD2. V lost 0 bases and J lost 4; bases outside the gene matches: 10. Germline CDR1 reads SGHRS; CDR2 reads YFSETQ. CDR3 length: 16 amino acids. CDR3 region: CASSLAGRTSMYEQYF. CDR3 coding DNA: TGCGCCAGCAGCTTGGCCGGGAGGACTTCGATGTACGAGCAGTACTTC.

This chain links TRBV27 with TRBJ2-5; TRBD1 might be the D (6 bases). The V gene lost 0 bases and the J gene lost 1 base, with 9 bases spanning the gap. This CDR3 contains 15 residues. Germline CDR1 is MNHEY and CDR2 is SMNVEV (reference sequence). The CDR3 region has the DNA TGTGCCAGCAGTTTATCGGTCAGGGGCCAAGAGACCCAGTACTTC. Protein: CASSLSVRGQETQYF.

This clone was found a few times. This CDR3 is CASSQDMLEDLNTEAFF. The CDR3 nucleotides read TGCGCCAGCAGCCAAGATATGTTGGAGGACCTGAACACTGAAGCTTTCTTT. The chain recombines TRBV4-1 with TRBJ1-1; D is unclear. This CDR3 spans 17 amino acids. In germline, CDR1 is MGHRA, CDR2 YSYEKL. Trimming cost V 0 bases and J 0 bases, with 14 bases left between them.

DNA for the CDR3: TGTGCCAGCAGCCCCCGACTAGCGGGGGGGAACTACGAGCAGTACTTC. Translation gives CASSPRLAGGNYEQYF. The rearrangement uses TRBV9 and TRBJ2-7; 14 bases match TRBD2. CDR1 SGDLS and CDR2 YYNGEE come from the germline V gene. The ends lost 4 bases at V and 3 bases at J; junction bases unmatched: 6. This CDR3 has 16 residues. The entire variable domain, with the rest obtained from reference TRBV9 and TRBJ2-7, is as follows: DSGVTQTPKHLITATGQRVTLRCSPRSGDLSVYWYQQSLDQGLQFLIQYYNGEERAKGNILERFSAQQFPDLHSELNLSSLELGDSALYFCASSPRLAGGNYEQYFGPGTRLTVT.

As DNA, the CDR3 is TGTGCCAGCAGCTTAAGCAGGCCCGGCGATGAGCAGTTCTTC. Translated: CASSLSRPGDEQFF. V and J are TRBV7-2 and TRBJ2-1; no clear D gene. Deletions cut 2 bases from V and 8 bases from J, with 13 bases between. CDR3 size: 14 residues. Germline V CDR1 and CDR2: SGHTA, FQGNSA.

This chain joins TRBV6-5 and TRBJ1-1, with D possibly being TRBD1 (6 bases). Germline CDR1 reads MNHEY; CDR2 reads SVGAGI. The CDR3 covers 15 residues. The V and J ends lost 5 bases and 3 bases respectively, with 16 bases between them. The CDR3 DNA reads TGTGCCAGCAGTCGGGGGGGGGCCAGGGACACTGAAGCTTTCTTT. Encoded protein: CASSRGGARDTEAFF.

Only one count was recorded for this clone. The chain employs TRBV9 and TRBJ2-3, with D tentatively TRBD2 (7 bases). This CDR3 comprises 17 residues. Trimming removed 4 bases from V and 3 bases from J, with 21 bases in between. CDR1 and CDR2 from the germline V gene are SGDLS and YYNGEE. The CDR3 sequence: CASSPRPWGGSTDTQYF. CDR3 sequence (DNA): TGTGCCAGCAGCCCCCGTCCGTGGGGGGGCTCAACAGATACGCAGTATTTT.

This chain connects TRBV27 to TRBJ1-3; TRBD1 aligns across 11 bases. CDR1 is MNHEY, CDR2 SMNVEV, per germline (reference sequence). V shed 7 bases and J 7 bases; nucleotides not matched to a gene: 15. The length of the CDR3 is 17 residues. The CDR3: CASMQTVGTGGRNTIYF. For the CDR3, the DNA is TGTGCCAGCATGCAAACGGTGGGGACAGGGGGTAGGAACACCATATATTTT.

This clone was counted a few times. At one end, the junction sequence differs from germline, possibly due to a read error. This chain connects TRBV28 to TRBJ2-6; D may be TRBD1 (5 bases). CDR3 length: 15 residues. Per the germline V gene, CDR1 is MDHEN and CDR2 is SYDVKM. The CDR3 DNA follows: TGTGCCAGTCTTCTCAGGAGCCCTGGGGCCAGCGTCCTGACTTTC. Its translation: CASLLRSPGASVLTF.

The chain links TRBV5-1 to TRBJ1-4; no definite D call. The CDR3 runs to 13 residues. V shed 4 bases and J shed 8 bases, with 12 bases lying between them. From germline, CDR1 is SGHRS and CDR2 YFSETQ. CDR3 nucleotide sequence: TGCGCCAGCAGCCCAGAGGGAAGAGAAAAACTGTTTTTT. Amino acids: CASSPEGREKLFF.

The CDR3 DNA reads TGTGCCAGCAGCTTCCCCGAGGGTACGCAGTATTTT. Encoded protein: CASSFPEGTQYF. This rearrangement joins TRBV7-9 to TRBJ2-3; a possible D gene is TRBD2 (5 bases). V lost 3 bases and J 8 bases, leaving 9 bases between the germline ends. This CDR3 contains 12 residues. Germline V gives CDR1 SEHNR, CDR2 FQNEAQ (reference sequence).

This chain uses TRBV10-3 with TRBJ1-2, with D unresolved. Trimming removed 3 bases at V and 4 bases at J, with 6 bases between. The germline V gene has CDR1 ENHRY and CDR2 SYGVKD. The CDR3 spans 12 residues. This chain's CDR3 is CAISERGYGYTF. As DNA, the CDR3 is TGTGCCATCAGTGAAAGAGGCTATGGCTACACCTTC.

The chain couples TRBV7-8 to TRBJ2-1; 16 nucleotides align to TRBD2. Germline CDR1 is SGHVS and CDR2 is FQNEAQ. V shed 7 bases and J 8 bases; nucleotides not matched to a gene: 8. The CDR3 has 16 amino acids. The chain's CDR3 is CASTLGTSGGEYEQFF. DNA for the CDR3: TGTGCCAGCACCCTTGGGACTAGCGGGGGGGAATATGAGCAGTTCTTC.

The chain combines TRBV6-5 with TRBJ1-5; perhaps TRBD1 as D (5 bases). V was clipped by 4 bases and J by 2 bases, with 6 bases between them. Germline V gives CDR1 MNHEY, CDR2 SVGAGI. The CDR3 has 13 amino acids. CDR3 sequence reads: CASSWTRNQPQHF. CDR3 DNA sequence: TGTGCCAGCAGTTGGACACGCAATCAGCCCCAGCATTTT.